The subject of this entry is one T cell receptor (beta chain). The antigen is undetermined. Primed by a sample-barcoded 5' primer and a J-beta primer mix, a second PCR proceeded for about 7 to 11 cycles. All samples yielded 2.5 million or more CDR3-containing paired-end reads. TCRdb re-called the 5' RACE reads through MiXCR, storing one row per CDR3 protein. The sample records approximately 1,700,000 distinct CDR3 sequences, approximately 40% being singletons. This sample stems from a study of blood T cells in healthy people across ages. Trimming stripped 4 bases from V and 5 bases from J, with 9 bases between. In germline, CDR1 is MGHRA, CDR2 YSYEKL. This CDR3 is 13 amino acids long. Findings and caveats of the study: Long-lived donors carried more naive CD4+ cells and greater diversity than aged donors. Per-million-T-cell TCR beta diversity fell roughly linearly with age.

The receptor's source is a human donor in good health. This sequence joins TRBV4-1 and TRBJ2-1; D remains ambiguous. The source material was blood. This CDR3 reads CASSRTSHNEQFF. The DNA of the CDR3 is TGCGCCAGCAGCCGCACGAGTCACAATGAGCAGTTCTTC.